Listed below are T cell receptor beta chains from one sample, sequenced in a study of T cells in Graves' hyperthyroidism and ophthalmopathy. TCRdb called the multiplex PCR reads again in MiXCR, with one record for every CDR3 protein. The data show around 480,000 distinct CDR3 sequences, over 13% seen once. Input material: blood. Receptors were obtained from a woman in her late teens or twenties with Graves' hyperthyroidism. Both conserved end residues are part of each CDR3. A D gene is named only where the DNA matches it firmly. Expanded clones get a size class; other rows say once, few or many, or leave the size out.

TRBV30	many	NA	TRBJ1-1	TGTGCCTGGAGTGTAGGTCCTGAAGCTTTCTTT	CAWSVGPEAFF
TRBV6-2/TRBV6-3	many	TRBD1	TRBJ1-1	TGTGCCAGCAGTTACGCAGGGGGCAACACTGAAGCTTTCTTT	CASSYAGGNTEAFF
TRBV11-1	NA	TRBD2	TRBJ2-5	TGTGCCAGCAGCTTGGGACTAGCGCCCGGGATTCAAGAGACCCAGTACTTC	CASSLGLAPGIQETQYF
TRBV9	many	NA	TRBJ2-2	TGTGCCAGCAGCGTTAGGGACACAGGCAACGGGGAGCTGTTTTTT	CASSVRDTGNGELFF
TRBV5-4	many	TRBD1	TRBJ1-1	TGTGCCAGCAGTACCGGGACAGGCAGACATGAAGCTTTCTTT	CASSTGTGRHEAFF
TRBV4-1	few	TRBD1	TRBJ2-7	TGCGCCAGCAGCCAAGAGAGGGGACAGGCTTACGAGCAGTACTTC	CASSQERGQAYEQYF
TRBV6-2/TRBV6-3	many	TRBD2	TRBJ2-1	TGTGCCAGCGGAAGCGGGAGATCCTACAATGAGCAGTTCTTC	CASGSGRSYNEQFF
TRBV20-1	many	NA	TRBJ1-4	TGCAGTGCTAGGATTAGCATGGGAAACGAAAAACTGTTTTTT	CSARISMGNEKLFF
TRBV7-2	NA	TRBD1	TRBJ2-7	TGTGCCAGCAGCTCGCAGACAGGGTATGTCTACGAGCAGTACTTC	CASSSQTGYVYEQYF
TRBV13	many	TRBD2	TRBJ2-1	TGTGCCAGCAGCTCGCGGGAGTTAGATGAGCAGTTCTTC	CASSSRELDEQFF
TRBV7-2	few	NA	TRBJ2-5	TGTGCCAGCAGCTTAGCCTTTAGGCCCCAGTACTTC	CASSLAFRPQYF
TRBV30	many	NA	TRBJ1-5	TGTGCCTGGAGTCTTGACCTCAATCAGCCCCAGCATTTT	CAWSLDLNQPQHF
TRBV14	few	NA	TRBJ1-1	TGTGCCAGCAGGATAGGTGGGTACACTGAAGCTTTCTTT	CASRIGGYTEAFF
TRBV30	many	NA	TRBJ1-2	TGTGCCTGGCTTCGAAGTGGCTACACCTTC	CAWLRSGYTF
TRBV5-1	many	NA	TRBJ2-1	TGCGCCAGCTTTATCGCGGGGGCCAATGAGCAGTTCTTC	CASFIAGANEQFF
TRBV12-3/TRBV12-4	NA	NA	TRBJ2-1	TGTGCCAGCAGTTCTAGCGAAAGCTCCTACAGTGAGCAGTTCTTC	CASSSSESSYSEQFF
TRBV2	many	NA	TRBJ1-1	TGTGCCAGCAGGGCAAGATCGACTGAAGCTTTCTTT	CASRARSTEAFF
TRBV29-1	NA	NA	TRBJ2-1	TGCAGCGCCCCGAGCAACAATGAGCAGTTCTTC	CSAPSNNEQFF
TRBV3-1	many	NA	TRBJ1-3	TGTGCCAGCAGCCAAGGGTCGGTTTGGGGGCCCGGAAACACCATATATTTT	CASSQGSVWGPGNTIYF
TRBV7-9	NA	NA	TRBJ2-1	TGTGCCAGCAGCTTAGGACCGACAGGATACAATGAGCAGTTCTTC	CASSLGPTGYNEQFF
TRBV27	few	NA	TRBJ2-1	TGTGCCAGCAGTTTACTAAGCGTCAGCTCCTACAATGAGCAGTTCTTC	CASSLLSVSSYNEQFF
TRBV19	few	NA	TRBJ2-3	TGTGCCAGTAGTATAGTAGAGTCAGATACGCAGTATTTT	CASSIVESDTQYF
TRBV7-2	many	NA	TRBJ2-5	TGTGCCAGCAGCTTTAGGGGGAAAGAGACCCAGTACTTC	CASSFRGKETQYF
TRBV9	NA	NA	TRBJ1-1	TGTGCCAGCAGCGTAGAAGGGCTGAACACTGAAGCTTTCTTT	CASSVEGLNTEAFF
TRBV29-1	many	NA	TRBJ2-3	TGCAGCGTTGAATGGGCGAGCACAGATACGCAGTATTTT	CSVEWASTDTQYF
TRBV19	NA	TRBD2	TRBJ2-1	TGTGCCAGTAGTATCCTAGCGGGAGTGATAAATGAGCAGTTCTTC	CASSILAGVINEQFF
TRBV30	NA	NA	TRBJ1-2	TGTGCCTGGAGTGTAGAGAGCCCCTATGGCTACACCTTC	CAWSVESPYGYTF
TRBV5-1	few	NA	TRBJ1-6	TGCGCCAGCAGCTTGGTATTTGGGACAAGAAGCTCCTATAATTCACCCCTCCACTTT	CASSLVFGTRSSYNSPLHF
TRBV27	many	TRBD2	TRBJ2-1	TGTGCCAGCAGTTTTGGCGGGAGGGCCCGATACAATGAGCAGTTCTTC	CASSFGGRARYNEQFF
TRBV20-1	NA	NA	TRBJ2-1	TGCAGTGCTAGGTCTAGCGTGGAGCAGTTCTTC	CSARSSVEQFF
TRBV11-3	many	TRBD1	TRBJ1-2	TGTGCCAGCAGCTTGACAGGGACTAACTATGGCTACACCTTC	CASSLTGTNYGYTF
TRBV6-5	many	NA	TRBJ2-2	TGTGCCAGCAGTTCTGGGGGGCCCGGGGAGCTGTTTTTT	CASSSGGPGELFF